A selection of T cell receptor beta chains follows, all from one sample in a study of T cell responses to AZD1222 COVID-19 vaccine. Measured with immunoSEQ multiplex PCR; TCRdb has only the in-frame clones, and not every one. Seen here are 250,000 to 300,000 clones, about 94% observed once, and the top ten hold around 0.58%. The sample was peripheral blood, taken 28 days after the second AZD1222 dose. Receptors were obtained from an adult who received the AZD1222 COVID-19 vaccine. Each CDR3 is given with its conserved first and last residue. D genes are given only for firm matches. Clone size is given for some rows only: seen once, a few or many times, or a class if the clone is expanded.

j_gene | abundance | d_gene | v_gene | CDR3nt | CDR3aa
TRBJ1-4 | . | . | TRBV7-9 | TGTGCCAGCAGCCCTAGGTGGGGAGGGAATGAAAAACTGTTTTTT | CASSPRWGGNEKLFF
TRBJ1-2 | . | . | TRBV20-1 | TGCAGTGCTACAGAATATGGCTACACCTTC | CSATEYGYTF
TRBJ1-6 | . | . | TRBV11-1 | TGTGCCAGCAGCAAAGGGCGTCACTATAATTCACCCCTCCACTTT | CASSKGRHYNSPLHF
TRBJ1-2 | . | . | TRBV4-3 | TGCGCCAGCAGCCAAGATTTACCCAACTTCTATGGCTACACCTTC | CASSQDLPNFYGYTF
TRBJ2-7 | . | . | TRBV28 | TGTGCCAGCAGTCCCCCGGGCGGGTCGCCCTACGAGCAGTACTTC | CASSPPGGSPYEQYF
TRBJ2-7 | . | TRBD1 | TRBV18 | TGTGCCAGCTCACCTCTCCCGGGACAGGGCCACGAGCAGTACTTC | CASSPLPGQGHEQYF
TRBJ1-2 | . | . | TRBV2 | TGTGCCAGCAGCTTCAGGGCAAATGGCTACACCTTC | CASSFRANGYTF
TRBJ1-5 | . | TRBD1 | TRBV2 | TGTGCCAGCAGTCCCGACAGGGACGATCAGCCCCAGCATTTT | CASSPDRDDQPQHF
TRBJ2-7 | . | TRBD1 | TRBV5-1 | TGCGCCAGCAGCTTGTCCGGGACAGGGATTGAAGAGCAGTACTTC | CASSLSGTGIEEQYF
TRBJ1-4 | . | . | TRBV2 | TGTGCCAGCAGCAGGGGAGCCGAAACTAATGAAAAACTGTTTTTT | CASSRGAETNEKLFF
TRBJ2-3 | . | . | TRBV2 | TGTGCCAGCAGTCGGGGGCTCGCAGATACGCAGTATTTT | CASSRGLADTQYF
TRBJ2-5 | . | TRBD2 | TRBV5-1 | TGCGCCAGCAGCTGGACCGGGACTAGCGGGGTCCGAGAGACCCAGTACTTC | CASSWTGTSGVRETQYF
TRBJ2-3 | . | TRBD2 | TRBV3-1/TRBV3-2 | TGTGCCAGCAGCCCTTCTAGCGGGAGGACAGATACGCAGTATTTT | CASSPSSGRTDTQYF
TRBJ1-2 | . | . | TRBV11-2 | TGTGCCAGCAGCTTAGGGGAGTCGGGCTATGGCTACACCTTC | CASSLGESGYGYTF
TRBJ2-7 | . | . | TRBV19 | TGTGCCAGTAGTCCGAGGGGGACATCCGTCTCCTACGAGCAGTACTTC | CASSPRGTSVSYEQYF
TRBJ1-5 | . | TRBD1 | TRBV2 | TGTGCCAGCAGCTTACAGGGGGTTGAGAATCAGCCCCAGCATTTT | CASSLQGVENQPQHF
TRBJ2-7 | . | TRBD2 | TRBV6-1 | TGTGCCAGCAGTGCTAGAGGAAGTGGCGGGGGAAACGAGCAGTACTTC | CASSARGSGGGNEQYF
TRBJ2-7 | . | TRBD2 | TRBV19 | TGTGCCAGTAGCCCGGGACTAGCTGAGGCCGAGCAGTACTTC | CASSPGLAEAEQYF
TRBJ1-1 | . | TRBD1 | TRBV5-4 | TGTGCCAGCAGCTCAAAGACAGGGGAAAACACTGAAGCTTTCTTT | CASSSKTGENTEAFF
TRBJ1-1 | . | . | TRBV19 | TGTGCCAGTAGAGGACGGGAATTCATGAACACTGAAGCTTTCTTT | CASRGREFMNTEAFF
TRBJ2-6 | . | . | TRBV28 | TGTGCCAGCAGTTCGGTTCGCTCTGGGGCCAACGTCCTGACTTTC | CASSSVRSGANVLTF
TRBJ1-5 | . | TRBD1 | TRBV19 | TGTGCCAGTAGTCCCTCGGGACAGGGAGTTCGCAATCAGCCCCAGCATTTT | CASSPSGQGVRNQPQHF
TRBJ1-5 | . | . | TRBV19 | TGTGCCAGTAGCCCACATAGCAATCAGCCCCAGCATTTT | CASSPHSNQPQHF
TRBJ2-2 | . | TRBD2 | TRBV5-6 | TGTGCCAGCAGTTACCTCCTAGCGGGAGGGCTAACCGGGGAGCTGTTTTTT | CASSYLLAGGLTGELFF
TRBJ1-1 | . | . | TRBV18 | TGTGCCAGCTCACCCCCATCGGGAGTGAACACTGAAGCTTTCTTT | CASSPPSGVNTEAFF
TRBJ2-5 | once | TRBD2 | TRBV7-7 | TGTGCTAGCAGCTTAAAGTTCGGGGGGGCCGGGGAGACCCAGTACTTC | CASSLKFGGAGETQYF
TRBJ2-2 | . | TRBD2 | TRBV3-1/TRBV3-2 | TGTGCCAGCAGCCAAGGTGTTTGGCGGGAGTACAACGGGGAGCTGTTTTTT | CASSQGVWREYNGELFF
TRBJ2-3 | . | TRBD1 | TRBV4-1 | TGCGCCAGCAGCCAAGCTCCCCGGGACAGGGGAGGCACGCAGTATTTT | CASSQAPRDRGGTQYF
TRBJ1-1 | few | TRBD1 | TRBV5-4 | TGTGCCAGCAGTTGGGACAGCCTAATGAACACTGAAGCTTTCTTT | CASSWDSLMNTEAFF
TRBJ1-1 | . | . | TRBV12-3/TRBV12-4 | TGTGCCACTTCATCGACAGAGAACACTGAAGCTTTCTTT | CATSSTENTEAFF
TRBJ1-3 | . | TRBD1 | TRBV28 | TGTGCCACCAGACAGGGTACGGGAAACACCATATATTTT | CATRQGTGNTIYF
TRBJ1-5 | . | TRBD1 | TRBV28 | TGTGCCATCGGACAGGGCGTTCAGCCCCAGCATTTT | CAIGQGVQPQHF